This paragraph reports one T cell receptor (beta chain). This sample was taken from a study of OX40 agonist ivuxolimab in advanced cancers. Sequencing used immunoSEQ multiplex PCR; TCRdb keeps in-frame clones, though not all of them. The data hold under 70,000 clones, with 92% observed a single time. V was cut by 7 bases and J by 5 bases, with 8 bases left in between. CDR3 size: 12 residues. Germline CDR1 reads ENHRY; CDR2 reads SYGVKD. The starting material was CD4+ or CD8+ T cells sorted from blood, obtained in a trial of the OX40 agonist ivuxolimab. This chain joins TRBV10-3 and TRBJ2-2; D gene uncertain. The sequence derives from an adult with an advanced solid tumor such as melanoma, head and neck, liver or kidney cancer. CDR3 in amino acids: CAITLGTGELFF. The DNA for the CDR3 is TGTGCCATCACCTTAGGAACCGGGGAGCTGTTTTTT.